This T cell receptor (beta chain) was sequenced for a study of blood T cell repertoires in COVID-19. Across the study: Samples representing acute and convalescent COVID-19 were sourced from the United States, Italy and Spain. Sources were T cells, B-cell-depleted T cells, or PBMCs; the material itself was cDNA or gDNA.

Assay used: immunoSEQ multiplex PCR; TCRdb lists only in-frame clones, some missing. The repertoire holds 250,000 to 300,000 clones, 75% to 95% seen once, with 0.9% to 1.2% in the top ten. Germline values: CDR1 SEHNR, CDR2 FQNEAQ (reference sequence). V lost 4 bases and J lost 6; bases outside the gene matches: 8. This CDR3 has 16 residues. The J gene is TRBJ1-6, the V gene TRBV7-9, with 8 bases identical to TRBD1. The sequencing sample was made of PBMCs or T cells enriched from blood (not recorded which). This TCR derives from a woman in her thirties who had recovered from COVID-19. The DNA for the CDR3 is TGTGCCAGCAGCTCAAGCCAGGGGGCGCTTAATTCACCCCTCCACTTT. Translation: CASSSSQGALNSPLHF.